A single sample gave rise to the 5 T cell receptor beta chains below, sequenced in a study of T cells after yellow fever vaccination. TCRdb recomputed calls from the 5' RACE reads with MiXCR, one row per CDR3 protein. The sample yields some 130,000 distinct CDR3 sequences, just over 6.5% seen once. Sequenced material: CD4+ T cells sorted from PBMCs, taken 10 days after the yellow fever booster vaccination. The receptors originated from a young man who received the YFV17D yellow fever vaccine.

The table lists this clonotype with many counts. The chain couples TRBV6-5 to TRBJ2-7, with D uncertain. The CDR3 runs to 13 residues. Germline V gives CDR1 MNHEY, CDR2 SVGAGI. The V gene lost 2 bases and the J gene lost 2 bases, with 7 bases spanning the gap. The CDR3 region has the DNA TGTGCCAGCAGTTACCTGGGGACCTACGAGCAGTACTTC. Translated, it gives CASSYLGTYEQYF.

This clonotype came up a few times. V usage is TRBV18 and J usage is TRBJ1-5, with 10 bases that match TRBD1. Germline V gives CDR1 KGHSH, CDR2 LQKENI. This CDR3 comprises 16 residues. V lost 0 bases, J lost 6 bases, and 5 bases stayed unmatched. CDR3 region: CASSPPGRTGGQPQHF. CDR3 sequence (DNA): TGTGCCAGCTCACCACCTGGGAGGACAGGGGGTCAGCCCCAGCATTTT.

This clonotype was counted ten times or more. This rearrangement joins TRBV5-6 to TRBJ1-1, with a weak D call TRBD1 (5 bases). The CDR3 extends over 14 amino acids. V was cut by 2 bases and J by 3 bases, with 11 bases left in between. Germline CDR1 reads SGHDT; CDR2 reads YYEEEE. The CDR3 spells CASSFWGRDTEAFF. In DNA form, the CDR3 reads TGTGCCAGCAGCTTTTGGGGCAGGGACACTGAAGCTTTCTTT.

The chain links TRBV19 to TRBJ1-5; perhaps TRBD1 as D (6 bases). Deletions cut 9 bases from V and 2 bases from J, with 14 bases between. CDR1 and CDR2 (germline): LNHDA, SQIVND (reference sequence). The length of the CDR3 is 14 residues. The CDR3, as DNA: TGTGCCAGCACAGGGTTCACGGGCAATCAGCCCCAGCATTTT. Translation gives CASTGFTGNQPQHF.

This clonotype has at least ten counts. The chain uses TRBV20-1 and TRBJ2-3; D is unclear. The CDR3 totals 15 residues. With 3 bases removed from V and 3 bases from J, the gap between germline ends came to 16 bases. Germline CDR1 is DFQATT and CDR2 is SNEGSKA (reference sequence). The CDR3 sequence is CSARRLGLGTDTQYF. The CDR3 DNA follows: TGCAGTGCTAGGCGGCTGGGTCTAGGGACAGATACGCAGTATTTT.